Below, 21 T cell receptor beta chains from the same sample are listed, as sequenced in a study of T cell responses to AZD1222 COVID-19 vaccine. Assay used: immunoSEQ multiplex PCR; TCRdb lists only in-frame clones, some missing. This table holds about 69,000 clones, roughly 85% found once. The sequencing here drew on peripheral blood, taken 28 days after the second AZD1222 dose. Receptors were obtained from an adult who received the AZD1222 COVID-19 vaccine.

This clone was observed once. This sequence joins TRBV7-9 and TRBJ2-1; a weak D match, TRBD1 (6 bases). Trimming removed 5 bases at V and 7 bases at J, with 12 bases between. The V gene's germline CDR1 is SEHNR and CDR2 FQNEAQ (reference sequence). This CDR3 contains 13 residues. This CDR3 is CASSPWTENEQFF. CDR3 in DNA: TGTGCCAGCAGCCCATGGACAGAAAATGAGCAGTTCTTC.

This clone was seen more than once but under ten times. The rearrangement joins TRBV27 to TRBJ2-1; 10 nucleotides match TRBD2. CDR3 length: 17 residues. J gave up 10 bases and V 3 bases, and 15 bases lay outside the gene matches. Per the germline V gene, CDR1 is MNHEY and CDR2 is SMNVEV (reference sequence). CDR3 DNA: TGTGCCAGCAGTTTCCTCGGGGGGGCTAGCGGGAGACGGGAGCAGTTCTTC. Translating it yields CASSFLGGASGRREQFF.

CDR3 amino acids: CASRGQGWNEKLFF. CDR3 coding DNA: TGTGCCAGCAGGGGACAGGGTTGGAATGAAAAACTGTTTTTT. This chain joins TRBV6-5 and TRBJ1-4, with 9 bases matching TRBD1. Germline lookup yields CDR1 MNHEY and CDR2 SVGAGI. The CDR3 sequence is 14 residues long. V lost 6 bases to trimming and J lost 5 bases; unmatched junction nucleotides: 4.

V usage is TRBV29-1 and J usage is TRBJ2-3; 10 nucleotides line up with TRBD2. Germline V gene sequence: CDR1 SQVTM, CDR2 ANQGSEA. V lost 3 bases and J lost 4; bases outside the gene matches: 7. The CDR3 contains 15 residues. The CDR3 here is CSVDASGRGADTQYF. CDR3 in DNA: TGCAGCGTTGACGCTAGCGGGAGAGGCGCAGATACGCAGTATTTT.

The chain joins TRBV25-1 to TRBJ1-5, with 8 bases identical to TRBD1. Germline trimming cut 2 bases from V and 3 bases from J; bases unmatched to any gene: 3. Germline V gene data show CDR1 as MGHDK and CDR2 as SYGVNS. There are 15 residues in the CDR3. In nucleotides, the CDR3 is TGTGCCAGCAGTGAAGGGACAGGCTTCAATCAGCCCCAGCATTTT. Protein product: CASSEGTGFNQPQHF.

This chain's CDR3 is CASSKGDNYNEQFF. The CDR3 coding sequence is TGTGCCAGCAGCAAAGGGGACAACTACAATGAGCAGTTCTTC. The chain combines TRBV21-1 with TRBJ2-1; the DNA was not used to check the table's D call, TRBD1. TRBV21-1 is described as a pseudogene. The CDR3 is 14 amino acids.

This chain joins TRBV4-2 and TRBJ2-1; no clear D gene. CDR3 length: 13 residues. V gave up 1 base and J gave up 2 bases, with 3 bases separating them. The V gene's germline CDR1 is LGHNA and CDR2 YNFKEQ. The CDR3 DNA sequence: TGTGCCAGCAGCCAAGCCCCCTACAATGAGCAGTTCTTC. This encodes CASSQAPYNEQFF.

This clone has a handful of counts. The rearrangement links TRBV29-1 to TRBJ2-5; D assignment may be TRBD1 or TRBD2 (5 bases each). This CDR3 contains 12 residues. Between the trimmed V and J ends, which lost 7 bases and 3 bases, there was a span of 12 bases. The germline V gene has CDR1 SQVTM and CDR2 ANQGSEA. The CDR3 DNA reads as TGCAGCGCTGGGGGACGCGAAGAGACCCAGTACTTC. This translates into CSAGGREETQYF.

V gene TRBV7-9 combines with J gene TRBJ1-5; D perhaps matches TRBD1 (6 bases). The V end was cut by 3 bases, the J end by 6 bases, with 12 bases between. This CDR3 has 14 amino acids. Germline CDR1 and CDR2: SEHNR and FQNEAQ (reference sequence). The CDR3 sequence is CASSLTGRGQPQHF. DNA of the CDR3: TGTGCCAGCAGCTTGACGGGCAGGGGTCAGCCCCAGCATTTT.

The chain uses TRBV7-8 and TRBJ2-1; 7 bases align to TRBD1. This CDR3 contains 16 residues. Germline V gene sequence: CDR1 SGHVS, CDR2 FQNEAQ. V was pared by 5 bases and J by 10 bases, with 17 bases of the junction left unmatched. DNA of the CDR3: TGTGCCAGCAGCCGTAAAGACAGGAAAGGGGGCAGGGAGCAGTTCTTC. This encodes CASSRKDRKGGREQFF.

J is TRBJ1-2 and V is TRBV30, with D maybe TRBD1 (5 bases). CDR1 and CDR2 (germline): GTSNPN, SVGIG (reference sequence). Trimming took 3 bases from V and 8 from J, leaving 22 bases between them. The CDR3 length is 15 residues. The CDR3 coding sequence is TGTGCCTGGAGCGGACGACCGGGACCTAAGGGCGGCTACACCTTC. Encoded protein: CAWSGRPGPKGGYTF.

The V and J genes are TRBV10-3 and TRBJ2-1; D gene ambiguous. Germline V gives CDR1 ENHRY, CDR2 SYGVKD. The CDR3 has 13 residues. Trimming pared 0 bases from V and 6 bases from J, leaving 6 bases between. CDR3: CAISESQGNEQFF. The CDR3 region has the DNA TGTGCCATCAGTGAGTCTCAAGGCAATGAGCAGTTCTTC.

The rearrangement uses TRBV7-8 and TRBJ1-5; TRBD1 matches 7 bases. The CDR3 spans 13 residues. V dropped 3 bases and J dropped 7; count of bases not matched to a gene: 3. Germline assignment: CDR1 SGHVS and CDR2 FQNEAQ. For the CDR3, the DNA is TGTGCCAGCAGCTTGACAGGGCGACAGCCCCAGCATTTT. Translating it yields CASSLTGRQPQHF.

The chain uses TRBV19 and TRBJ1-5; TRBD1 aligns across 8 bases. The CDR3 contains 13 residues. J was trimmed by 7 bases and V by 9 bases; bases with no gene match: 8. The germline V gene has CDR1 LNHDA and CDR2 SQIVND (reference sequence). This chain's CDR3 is CASWDRSVQPQHF. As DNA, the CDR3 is TGTGCCAGCTGGGACAGGTCTGTCCAGCCCCAGCATTTT.

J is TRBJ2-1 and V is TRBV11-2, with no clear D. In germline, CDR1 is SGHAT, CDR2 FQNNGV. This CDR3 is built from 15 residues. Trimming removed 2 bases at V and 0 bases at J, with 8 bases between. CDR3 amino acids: CASSLLQSSYNEQFF. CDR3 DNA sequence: TGTGCCAGCAGCTTATTGCAGAGCTCCTACAATGAGCAGTTCTTC.

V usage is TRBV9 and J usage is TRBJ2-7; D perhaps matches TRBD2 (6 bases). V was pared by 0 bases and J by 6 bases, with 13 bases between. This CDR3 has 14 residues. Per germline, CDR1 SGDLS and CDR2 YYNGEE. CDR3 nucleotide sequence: TGTGCCAGCAGCGTAGGGTTCGGAGGGAGCGAGCAGTACTTC. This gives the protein CASSVGFGGSEQYF.

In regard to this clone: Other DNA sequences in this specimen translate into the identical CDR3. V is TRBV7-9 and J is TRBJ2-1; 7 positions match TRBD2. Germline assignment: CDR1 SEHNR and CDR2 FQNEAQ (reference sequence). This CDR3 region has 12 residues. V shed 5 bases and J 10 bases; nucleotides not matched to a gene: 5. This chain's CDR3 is CASSRDYREQFF. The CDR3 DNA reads TGTGCCAGCAGCAGGGACTATAGGGAGCAGTTCTTC.

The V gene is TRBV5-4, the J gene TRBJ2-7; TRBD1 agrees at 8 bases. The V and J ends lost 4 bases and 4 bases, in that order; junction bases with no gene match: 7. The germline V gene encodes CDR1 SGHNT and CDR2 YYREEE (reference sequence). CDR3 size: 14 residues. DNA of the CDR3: TGTGCCAGCAGCCCGTACGGACAGGGATACGAGCAGTACTTC. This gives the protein CASSPYGQGYEQYF.

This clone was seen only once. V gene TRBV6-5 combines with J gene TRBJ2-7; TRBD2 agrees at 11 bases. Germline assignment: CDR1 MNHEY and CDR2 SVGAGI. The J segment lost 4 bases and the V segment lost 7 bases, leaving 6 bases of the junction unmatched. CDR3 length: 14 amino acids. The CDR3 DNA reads TGTGCCAGCAACCCCGGGACTAGCGGATACGAGCAGTACTTC. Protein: CASNPGTSGYEQYF.

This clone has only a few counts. Written as DNA, the CDR3 is TGTGCCAGCACCCCCGGTTCGACGAACACTGAAGCTTTCTTT. Its translation: CASTPGSTNTEAFF. The chain carries TRBV3-1 (or the pseudogene TRBV3-2) and TRBJ1-1; D ambiguous. The CDR3 contains 14 residues. V lost 7 bases and J 1 base, leaving 13 bases between the germline ends. The germline V gene encodes CDR1 LGHDT and CDR2 YNNKEL (reference sequence).

The chain's CDR3 is CASSYGGEETQYF. CDR3 in DNA: TGTGCCAGCAGTTACGGGGGAGAAGAGACCCAGTACTTC. This chain connects TRBV6-5 to TRBJ2-5; D could derive from TRBD1 or TRBD2 (5 bases each). Germline V lookup: CDR1 MNHEY, CDR2 SVGAGI. The V end was cut by 2 bases, the J end by 3 bases, with 7 bases between. CDR3 length: 13 residues.